This T cell receptor (beta chain) comes out of a study of response to subunit inactivated influenza vaccine. The CDR3 covers 17 residues. V gave up 0 bases and J gave up 7 bases, with 20 bases separating them. The germline CDR1 and CDR2 sequences are SGHRS and YFSETQ. Study-wide findings and caveats: Authors suggested seasonal influenza vaccinations each recruit few new T cells.

Using its own MiXCR run on the RT-PCR reads, TCRdb lists one record per CDR3 protein. The sample holds 430,000 or so distinct CDR3 sequences; roughly 9.8% are singletons and the top ten take roughly 12%. A word on this clonotype: Its antigen is undetermined.

V and J are TRBV5-1 and TRBJ2-1; either TRBD1 or TRBD2 may fit D (6 bases each). The receptor comes from a man in his fifties or sixties who received an inactivated influenza vaccine. The sequenced sample was PBMCs from blood, obtained 45 days after vaccination. CDR3: CASSLGLLKRGENEQFF. The CDR3 bases are TGCGCCAGCAGCTTGGGACTTCTAAAGAGGGGGGAGAATGAGCAGTTCTTC.